Sequencing of this T cell receptor (beta chain) was carried out in a study of OX40 agonist ivuxolimab in advanced cancers. Germline CDR1 reads SGHNT; CDR2 reads YENEEA. This CDR3 comprises 18 residues. The V and J ends lost 1 base and 7 bases, in that order; junction bases with no gene match: 15. Measured with immunoSEQ multiplex PCR; TCRdb has only the in-frame clones, and not every one. The sample includes around 86,000 clones, approximately 91% of them seen just once. The chain uses TRBV11-3 and TRBJ2-1; 8 nucleotides agree with TRBD2. This sequence originates from an adult with an advanced solid tumor such as melanoma, head and neck, liver or kidney cancer. Sample: CD4+ or CD8+ T cells sorted from blood, taken in a trial of the OX40 agonist ivuxolimab. The CDR3 spells CASSLAGYGSGISNEQFF. The CDR3 nucleotides are TGTGCCAGCAGCTTAGCTGGGTATGGTAGCGGGATATCGAATGAGCAGTTCTTC. Using reference TRBV11-3 and TRBJ2-1 for the parts outside the CDR3, the full variable domain is EAGVVQSPRYKIIEKKQPVAFWCNPISGHNTLYWYLQNLGQGPELLIRYENEEAVDDSQLPKDRFSAERLKGVDSTLKIQPAELGDSAVYLCASSLAGYGSGISNEQFFGPGTRLTVL.